The 31 T cell receptor beta chains presented below share a single source sample, sequenced in a study of post-analysis software for immune sequencing data. Findings of the study overall: The study found TRBV5-6, TRBV5-1 and TRBV20-1 among a few TRBV segments more frequent in patients than controls.

Their antigens are not known. Unique molecular identifiers had been added to the TCR beta cDNA libraries. Each CDR3 protein is one row after TCRdb ran MiXCR on the PCR reads. The table lists hundreds of thousands of distinct CDR3 sequences, 44% of them singletons. Specimen: blood. The source is a girl aged 10 to 17 with multiple sclerosis.

V usage is TRBV7-2 and J usage is TRBJ2-1; D possibly corresponds to TRBD2 (6 bases). The V gene's germline CDR1 is SGHTA and CDR2 FQGNSA. Trimming left V 1 base short and J 6 bases short, with 7 bases between. This CDR3 region has 13 residues. The CDR3 coding sequence is TGTGCCAGCAGCTTAGACGGGGGCAATGAGCAGTTCTTC. Translated: CASSLDGGNEQFF.

The CDR3 here is CSVRGTDYGYTF. CDR3 sequence (DNA): TGCAGCGTGCGGGGGACAGACTATGGCTACACCTTC. The chain joins TRBV29-1 to TRBJ1-2; TRBD1 aligns across 7 bases. The CDR3 length is 12 residues. The germline V gene encodes CDR1 SQVTM and CDR2 ANQGSEA. The ends lost 6 bases at V and 3 bases at J; junction bases unmatched: 4.

This clonotype has only a few counts. The rearrangement uses TRBV3-1 and TRBJ2-5, with 7 bases lining up with TRBD2. This CDR3 has 13 residues. CDR1 and CDR2 (germline): LGHDT, YNNKEL (reference sequence). V shed 1 base and J 11 bases; nucleotides not matched to a gene: 7. The CDR3 reads CASSQAQEAGQYF. The CDR3 bases are TGTGCCAGCAGCCAAGCGCAGGAAGCGGGGCAGTACTTC.

The V gene is TRBV7-2, the J gene TRBJ1-2; a possible D gene is TRBD1 (5 bases). The CDR3 consists of 15 residues. Between the trimmed V and J ends, which lost 4 bases and 3 bases, there was a span of 15 bases. Germline CDR1 and CDR2: SGHTA and FQGNSA. The DNA for the CDR3 is TGTGCCAGCAGCTGGGGCTTCTCGCGTGACTATGGCTACACCTTC. This translates into CASSWGFSRDYGYTF. The variable domain in full, completed from reference TRBV7-2 and TRBJ1-2, reads GAGVSQSPSNKVTEKGKDVELRCDPISGHTALYWYRQSLGQGLEFLIYFQGNSAPDKSGLPSDRFSAERTGGSVSTLTIQRTQQEDSAVYLCASSWGFSRDYGYTFGSGTRLTVV.

The gene calls are TRBV4-1 and TRBJ2-7; a weak D match, TRBD1 (5 bases). The J call may be mistaken, given a closer DNA end match to TRBJ2-5. This CDR3 is built from 13 residues. Germline CDR1 reads MGHRA; CDR2 reads YSYEKL. Written as DNA, the CDR3 is TGCGCCAGCAGCCGACAGCCTGGAGAGACCCAGTACTTC. Amino acid sequence: CASSRQPGETQYF.

The chain is built from TRBV12-3 or TRBV12-4 and TRBJ2-1; TRBD2 might be the D (6 bases). This CDR3 contains 12 residues. Deletions cut 6 bases from V and 15 bases from J, with 18 bases between. The CDR3 DNA reads as TGTGCCAGCAGCCCGCTGCTAGCGTATGGGTTCTTC. Translating gives CASSPLLAYGFF.

This chain connects TRBV9 to TRBJ2-5, with D perhaps TRBD1 or TRBD2 (6 bases each). There are 14 residues in the CDR3. Germline values: CDR1 SGDLS, CDR2 YYNGEE. Trimming left V 3 bases short and J 5 bases short, with 14 bases between. As DNA, the CDR3 is TGTGCCAGCAGCGCCACCCAGGGGAGGGAGACCCAGTACTTC. This codes for CASSATQGRETQYF.

This clonotype was seen a few times. J is TRBJ2-1 and V is TRBV6-5; 11 positions match TRBD2. V dropped 6 bases and J dropped 6; count of bases not matched to a gene: 10. The CDR3 has 16 residues. The germline gives CDR1 MNHEY, CDR2 SVGAGI. For the CDR3, the DNA is TGTGCCAGCAGGAACCCGCGACTAGCGGGGCTCAATGAGCAGTTCTTC. This sequence encodes CASRNPRLAGLNEQFF.

This chain joins TRBV7-2 and TRBJ2-5; weak D call: TRBD2 (6 bases). The CDR3 has 16 residues. CDR1 is SGHTA, CDR2 FQGNSA, per germline. V was cut by 7 bases and J by 5 bases, with 23 bases left in between. CDR3 sequence: CASNLDGSAGGETQYF. The CDR3 DNA is TGTGCCAGCAACCTAGACGGGAGTGCGGGCGGGGAGACCCAGTACTTC.

The table lists this clonotype with a few counts. The chain uses TRBV20-1 and TRBJ1-1; TRBD1 aligns across 8 bases. This CDR3 is built from 12 residues. Germline CDR1 DFQATT, CDR2 SNEGSKA (reference sequence). The CDR3 loop is CSGTGGDTEAFF. The CDR3 DNA sequence: TGCAGCGGCACAGGGGGTGACACTGAAGCTTTCTTT.

This clonotype was observed many times. The chain is built from TRBV29-1 and TRBJ2-7; tentative D call: TRBD1 (6 bases). V gave up 7 bases and J gave up 6 bases, with 25 bases separating them. Germline values: CDR1 SQVTM, CDR2 ANQGSEA. The CDR3 is 15 amino acids. The CDR3 DNA reads as TGCAGCGCCGCGGACTTCCTGACAGGACTGTCCGAGCAGTACTTC. It is translated as CSAADFLTGLSEQYF.

This clonotype has just a few counts. The J gene is TRBJ2-1, the V gene TRBV7-9; 10 nucleotides align to TRBD1. The J segment lost 5 bases and the V segment lost 4 bases, leaving 5 bases of the junction unmatched. The CDR3 contains 15 residues. Germline-derived CDR1 and CDR2 are SEHNR and FQNEAQ (reference sequence). Written as DNA, the CDR3 is TGTGCCAGCAGCTCCCGGGACAGGGGAAACAATGAGCAGTTCTTC. The encoded protein is CASSSRDRGNNEQFF.

V is TRBV30 and J is TRBJ2-5; D is uncertain. Trimming left V 2 bases short and J 2 bases short, with 12 bases between. The CDR3 spans 14 residues. Germline CDR1 reads GTSNPN; CDR2 reads SVGIG (reference sequence). CDR3 region: CAWSRLSGQETQYF. The CDR3 nucleotides read TGTGCCTGGAGTCGACTCTCGGGTCAAGAGACCCAGTACTTC.

V gene TRBV3-1 combines with J gene TRBJ2-7; tentative D call: TRBD2 (6 bases). The CDR3 consists of 18 residues. CDR1 is LGHDT and CDR2 is YNNKEL in the germline V gene (reference sequence). V lost 0 bases and J lost 0, with 18 bases in between. The CDR3 protein is CASSQDRGVDGSSYEQYF. The CDR3 bases are TGTGCCAGCAGCCAAGATCGTGGGGTGGACGGGAGCTCCTACGAGCAGTACTTC.

To note about this clonotype: A junction end diverges from the germline sequence, so it may reflect a read error. The chain employs TRBV12-3 or TRBV12-4 and TRBJ2-1, with a possible D match to TRBD2 (7 bases). The CDR3 is made up of 16 amino acids. DNA for the CDR3: TGTGCCAGCAGTTTATCCCGGGGGGCAGGTTACAATGGGCAGTTCTTC. This translates into CASSLSRGAGYNGQFF.

J is TRBJ2-3 and V is TRBV10-2; 13 bases align to TRBD2. The germline V gene has CDR1 WSHSY and CDR2 SAAADI. This CDR3 has 15 residues. The V segment lost 4 bases and the J segment 4 bases; nucleotides outside the gene matches: 2. The CDR3 nucleotides read TGCGCCAGCAGTGGGACTAGCGGGAGCCCAGATACGCAGTATTTT. Its translation is CASSGTSGSPDTQYF.

This clonotype has only a few counts. The V call is TRBV29-1, the J call TRBJ2-4, with 9 bases fitting TRBD1. The germline CDR1 and CDR2 sequences are SQVTM and ANQGSEA. The J segment lost 6 bases and the V segment lost 4 bases, leaving 7 bases of the junction unmatched. There are 14 residues in the CDR3. The CDR3 DNA sequence: TGCAGCGTTGTGGACAGGGGTTTAGGAAACATTCAGTACTTC. Translating it yields CSVVDRGLGNIQYF. The full variable domain, in which reference TRBV29-1 and TRBJ2-4 provide the parts outside the CDR3, is SAVISQKPSRDICQRGTSLTIQCQVDSQVTMMFWYRQQPGQSLTLIATANQGSEATYESGFVIDKFPISRPNLTFSTLTVSNMSPEDSSIYLCSVVDRGLGNIQYFGAGTRLSVL.

This clonotype was seen a few times. This sequence joins TRBV7-8 and TRBJ1-2; D remains ambiguous. The CDR3 has 12 residues. The germline V gene encodes CDR1 SGHVS and CDR2 FQNEAQ. The ends were cut back, 5 bases at V and 5 bases at J, with 9 bases in the middle. The chain's CDR3 is CASSPRTYGYTF. The CDR3 coding sequence is TGTGCCAGCAGCCCCCGGACGTATGGCTACACCTTC.

In this sample, this clonotype turned up a few times. This chain joins TRBV20-1 and TRBJ2-7; no clear D gene. The CDR3 is 12 amino acids. Germline lookup yields CDR1 DFQATT and CDR2 SNEGSKA (reference sequence). Trimming shortened V by 3 bases and J by 2 bases, and 8 bases separated the two germline ends. CDR3 residues: CSASGVTYEQYF. DNA of the CDR3: TGCAGTGCTAGTGGGGTCACCTACGAGCAGTACTTC.

This rearrangement joins TRBV5-1 to TRBJ2-4, with D tentatively TRBD1 (6 bases). From germline, CDR1 is SGHRS and CDR2 YFSETQ. The CDR3 covers 14 residues. The V end lost 1 base, the J end lost 13 bases, and 18 bases lay between the germline ends. The CDR3 sequence is CASSLSIQGGEQYF. As DNA, the CDR3 is TGCGCCAGCAGCTTGTCAATACAGGGTGGGGAGCAGTACTTC.

The chain is built from TRBV20-1 and TRBJ2-7, with 9 bases lining up with TRBD1. The CDR3 runs to 13 residues. J gave up 9 bases and V 1 base, and 7 bases lay outside the gene matches. Germline V gives CDR1 DFQATT, CDR2 SNEGSKA (reference sequence). The CDR3: CSARVGTGHRQYF. In DNA, the CDR3 is TGCAGTGCTAGAGTCGGGACAGGGCATCGGCAGTACTTC.

This clonotype was counted only a few times. The chain links TRBV12-3 or TRBV12-4 to TRBJ1-5; TRBD1 is a possible D gene (5 bases). The CDR3 has 14 residues. Trimming took off 5 bases at V and 4 bases at J, with 12 bases between the two ends. The chain's CDR3 is CASSPQGDNQPQHF. CDR3 DNA: TGTGCCAGCAGTCCTCAGGGTGATAATCAGCCCCAGCATTTT.

V gene TRBV6-5 combines with J gene TRBJ2-5; 15 bases map to TRBD2. This CDR3 region has 18 residues. Per the germline V gene, CDR1 is MNHEY and CDR2 is SVGAGI. V dropped 4 bases and J dropped 5; count of bases not matched to a gene: 11. CDR3 amino acids: CASSLYGLAGGPGETQYF. The CDR3 DNA is TGTGCCAGCAGTTTATATGGACTAGCGGGGGGGCCGGGCGAGACCCAGTACTTC.

This rearrangement joins TRBV24-1 to TRBJ1-2; D possibly corresponds to TRBD1 (6 bases). Looked up from germline, CDR1 is KGHDR and CDR2 is SFDVKD. Trimming left V 6 bases short and J 4 bases short, with 14 bases between. The CDR3 totals 14 residues. As DNA, the CDR3 is TGTGCCACCAGTCCGGGACAAAGGCTCTATGGCTACACCTTC. It translates to CATSPGQRLYGYTF.

This clonotype was counted only a few times. CDR3 coding DNA: TGTGCCAGCAGTTACTCAGCAGAGTACGAGCAGTACTTC. Protein: CASSYSAEYEQYF. J is TRBJ2-5 and V is TRBV6-5, with D uncertain. The DNA end favors TRBJ2-7, so the J call may be wrong. This CDR3 is 13 amino acids long. Germline V CDR1 and CDR2: MNHEY, SVGAGI.

The rearrangement uses TRBV5-1 and TRBJ1-1; 7 positions agree with TRBD1. Germline loops: CDR1 SGHRS, CDR2 YFSETQ. The CDR3 is made up of 16 amino acids. Trimming removed 2 bases from V and 0 bases from J; junction bases left unmatched: 7. CDR3 nucleotides: TGCGCCAGCAGCTTTCCCAAGGGACAGATGAACACTGAAGCTTTCTTT. Residues: CASSFPKGQMNTEAFF.

This clonotype appeared a few times. V and J are TRBV20-1 and TRBJ1-1, with TRBD1 as a possible D gene (6 bases). CDR3 length equals 13 residues. The V end was cut by 0 bases, the J end by 10 bases, with 15 bases between. Germline-derived CDR1 and CDR2 are DFQATT and SNEGSKA (reference sequence). CDR3 in amino acids: CSARDALTGPAFF. The DNA for the CDR3 is TGCAGTGCTAGAGACGCACTCACAGGGCCAGCTTTCTTT.

The V call is TRBV6-1, the J call TRBJ2-7; 12 nucleotides match TRBD2. Gene TRBJ2-5 matches the end of the DNA better, so the J call may be wrong. This CDR3 has 18 amino acids. Germline CDR1 reads MNHNS; CDR2 reads SASEGT. CDR3 coding DNA: TGTGCCAGCAGCCGGAAAGGACTAGCGGGACCTGTAGTGGAGACCCAGTACTTC. It codes for CASSRKGLAGPVVETQYF.

This clonotype was recorded once. The V and J genes are TRBV4-2 and TRBJ2-3, with 10 bases fitting TRBD2. The CDR3 is 15 residues long. V shed 1 base and J 4 bases; nucleotides not matched to a gene: 2. Germline V CDR1 and CDR2: LGHNA, YNFKEQ. The CDR3 bases are TGTGCCAGCAGCCAAGTAGCGGGGGGAGCAGATACGCAGTATTTT. Translation: CASSQVAGGADTQYF.

This clonotype was found once. The chain joins TRBV27 to TRBJ1-1; D is perhaps TRBD1 (5 bases). This CDR3 has 15 residues. With 5 bases removed from V and 1 base from J, the gap between germline ends came to 14 bases. Germline CDR1 MNHEY, CDR2 SMNVEV (reference sequence). Written as DNA, the CDR3 is TGTGCCAGCAGTACGAGACAGACTTCGAACACTGAAGCTTTCTTT. Its protein product is CASSTRQTSNTEAFF.

V is TRBV6-1 and J is TRBJ1-5; D is unclear. Germline CDR1 and CDR2: MNHNS and SASEGT. The CDR3 is 11 amino acids. Trimming left V 6 bases short and J 8 bases short, with 8 bases between. The CDR3 spells CASRSFEPQHF. The CDR3 DNA is TGTGCCAGCAGATCTTTCGAGCCCCAGCATTTT.